This T cell receptor (beta chain) was profiled in a study of persistence of HIV-infected CD4 T cells. V lost 10 bases to trimming and J lost 0 bases, with 12 bases between them. CDR1 is LNHDA, CDR2 SQIVND, per germline (reference sequence). CDR3 size: 14 residues. The immunoSEQ assay was version 4, run in survey mode. Assay used: immunoSEQ multiplex PCR; TCRdb lists only in-frame clones, some missing. This table has about 36,000 clones, 70% to 90% appearing once. This clone was counted between two and nine times. Its matching antigen is unknown. The stimulus was an HIV-1 Gag 15-mer peptide pool, roughly 1 ug/peptide/mL. CD40L/CD69 double-negative CD45RO-high memory CD4+ T cells were collected.

The sequencing used cultured CD4+ T cells from PBMCs, collected from a patient who received antiretroviral therapy. The receptor's source is an adult with HIV. The donor label of this sample is uncertain. This chain uses TRBV19 with TRBJ2-2; a weak D match, TRBD2 (5 bases). The CDR3: CATGRDANTGELFF. In DNA form, the CDR3 reads TGTGCCACCGGCCGGGATGCGAACACCGGGGAGCTGTTTTTT.